The 14 T cell receptor beta chains reported below all come from one sample, sequenced in a study of T-cell reconstitution after alpha-beta-depleted transplantation in children. Molecular barcoding with unique molecular identifiers was used for the TCRbeta library. Each CDR3 protein is one row after TCRdb ran MiXCR on the PCR reads. The data contain almost 600,000 distinct CDR3 sequences, 20% to 30% of them seen just once; the ten biggest clones take up 30% to 40%. Sequencing was performed on PBMCs, taken before TCRalphabeta/CD19-depleted stem cell transplant. These TCRs come from a boy in the first two years of life with Wiskott-Aldrich syndrome, due to receive a stem cell transplant.

This clonotype occurred a few times. The CDR3 reads CASSSPGQVYEQYF. CDR3 coding DNA: TGTGCCAGCAGTTCACCGGGGCAGGTCTACGAGCAGTACTTC. The chain is built from TRBV27 and TRBJ2-7; D possibly matches TRBD1 or TRBD2 (5 bases each). Germline V lookup: CDR1 MNHEY, CDR2 SMNVEV (reference sequence). The CDR3 length is 14 residues. V was cut by 4 bases and J by 3 bases, with 13 bases left in between.

The chain couples TRBV12-3 or TRBV12-4 to TRBJ2-7; possibly TRBD2 for D (6 bases). Trimming removed 2 bases at V and 7 bases at J, with 9 bases between. The CDR3 has 12 amino acids. CDR3 in DNA: TGTGCCAGCAGTTTACGGGGGAGTGAGCAGTACTTC. This gives the protein CASSLRGSEQYF.

The chain is built from TRBV10-3 and TRBJ2-2; D not resolved. The CDR3 spans 14 residues. Trimming removed 7 bases from V and 5 bases from J, with 14 bases in between. CDR1 and CDR2 from the germline V gene are ENHRY and SYGVKD. The chain's CDR3 is CAITQRWPTGELFF. The CDR3 nucleotides read TGTGCCATCACTCAACGATGGCCGACCGGGGAGCTGTTTTTT.

This clonotype was seen a handful of times. The CDR3 DNA follows: TGCGCCAGCAGCCAGGCTAGCGGCATAACGAACACCGGGGAGCTGTTTTTT. This codes for CASSQASGITNTGELFF. The V call is TRBV5-1, the J call TRBJ2-2; TRBD2 matches 7 bases. Trimming removed 4 bases from V and 0 bases from J; junction bases left unmatched: 9. CDR1 and CDR2 (germline): SGHRS, YFSETQ. The CDR3 spans 17 residues.

This clonotype was seen a handful of times. The chain is built from TRBV24-1 and TRBJ2-1; a weak D match, TRBD1 (6 bases). Trimming pared 4 bases from V and 5 bases from J, leaving 20 bases between. The CDR3 loop spans 17 amino acids. Germline V CDR1 and CDR2: KGHDR, SFDVKD. The CDR3 sequence: CATSETPFVGTNNEQFF. The CDR3 DNA is TGTGCCACCAGTGAGACCCCGTTTGTGGGGACAAACAATGAGCAGTTCTTC.

In its sample, this clonotype was seen a few times. The chain carries TRBV7-2 and TRBJ1-1; 8 bases fit TRBD1. Germline loops: CDR1 SGHTA, CDR2 FQGNSA. This CDR3 comprises 12 residues. The trim removed 5 bases at V and 10 bases at J, leaving 6 bases unmatched. The CDR3 nucleotides read TGTGCCAGCAGCCTCAGGGGGCAGGTAGCTTTCTTT. This gives the protein CASSLRGQVAFF. The full variable domain, completed using reference TRBV7-2 and TRBJ1-1, is GAGVSQSPSNKVTEKGKDVELRCDPISGHTALYWYRQSLGQGLEFLIYFQGNSAPDKSGLPSDRFSAERTGGSVSTLTIQRTQQEDSAVYLCASSLRGQVAFFGQGTRLTVV.

The chain uses TRBV20-1 and TRBJ2-7; D may be TRBD1 (6 bases). In germline, CDR1 is DFQATT, CDR2 SNEGSKA (reference sequence). Trimming left V 4 bases short and J 6 bases short, with 16 bases between. CDR3 size: 13 residues. CDR3 protein: CSAMGRGAFEQYF. The CDR3 DNA reads as TGCAGTGCTATGGGCAGGGGCGCCTTCGAGCAGTACTTC.

The gene calls are TRBV5-1 and TRBJ2-7, with D unclear. Germline CDR1 SGHRS, CDR2 YFSETQ. The CDR3 runs to 13 residues. V dropped 3 bases and J dropped 2 bases, with 9 bases sitting between them. The CDR3 coding sequence is TGCGCCAGCAGCTCGGCTATCCCCTACGAGCAGTACTTC. Its protein is CASSSAIPYEQYF.

The rearrangement uses TRBV5-1 and TRBJ2-1; D is possibly TRBD1 (6 bases). This CDR3 contains 14 residues. Germline values: CDR1 SGHRS, CDR2 YFSETQ. The ends were cut back, 0 bases at V and 6 bases at J, with 10 bases in the middle. The CDR3: CASSLGGQLNEQFF. The CDR3 bases are TGCGCCAGCAGCTTGGGGGGACAACTCAATGAGCAGTTCTTC.

This clonotype was observed a few times. The chain joins TRBV5-1 to TRBJ2-2; no reliable D call. V was cut by 0 bases and J by 6 bases, with 9 bases left in between. In germline, CDR1 is SGHRS, CDR2 YFSETQ. This CDR3 spans 14 amino acids. In DNA form, the CDR3 reads TGCGCCAGCAGCTTGGACCCGGCGCCCGGGGAGCTGTTTTTT. Protein product: CASSLDPAPGELFF.

This clonotype was seen a handful of times. The V call is TRBV20-1, the J call TRBJ2-5; weak D call: TRBD2 (6 bases). Trimming took off 5 bases at V and 4 bases at J, with 14 bases between the two ends. Germline CDR1 is DFQATT and CDR2 is SNEGSKA (reference sequence). The CDR3 totals 13 residues. The CDR3 here is CSARTIGGETQYF. CDR3 nucleotides: TGCAGTGCTCGTACTATCGGGGGAGAGACCCAGTACTTC.

CDR3 DNA: TGTGCCAGCAGCGTCGGGACAGGGAATCAGCCCCAGCATTTT. Translated, it gives CASSVGTGNQPQHF. This rearrangement joins TRBV9 to TRBJ1-5, with 9 bases matching TRBD1. CDR3 length equals 14 residues. The germline CDR1 and CDR2 sequences are SGDLS and YYNGEE. Trimming removed 2 bases from V and 4 bases from J; junction bases left unmatched: 1.

CDR3 amino acids: CSAREERGRGLYNEQFF. CDR3 nucleotide sequence: TGCAGTGCTAGAGAAGAGAGGGGTAGGGGGCTTTACAATGAGCAGTTCTTC. This chain connects TRBV20-1 to TRBJ2-1; 7 nucleotides agree with TRBD1. Unmatched junction bases numbered 12, after V lost 0 bases and J lost 4 bases. The CDR3 consists of 17 residues. Germline CDR1 is DFQATT and CDR2 is SNEGSKA (reference sequence).

The chain uses TRBV4-1 and TRBJ2-7, with 13 bases identical to TRBD2. The V gene end was trimmed by 0 bases and the J gene end by 0 bases; junction bases not matched to a gene: 8. Germline loops: CDR1 MGHRA, CDR2 YSYEKL. This CDR3 contains 19 residues. The CDR3 loop is CASSQDGTSGVSFSYEQYF. The CDR3 coding sequence is TGCGCCAGCAGCCAAGATGGGACTAGCGGGGTTAGTTTCTCCTACGAGCAGTACTTC.